A selection of T cell receptor beta chains follows, all from one sample in a study of cytomegalovirus exposure and HLA in healthy donors. This table comes from immunoSEQ multiplex PCR, and its TCRdb copy is limited to in-frame clones, with some not included. The table lists some 62,000 clones, approximately 87% of them singletons. The sample comprised PBMCs. All receptors derive from a man aged 18 to 35 in good health and CMV-seronegative. The CDR3 runs from the conserved cysteine through the conserved F or W. The order of the fields is D gene, J gene, clone size, V gene, CDR3 protein, CDR3 DNA. A D gene is named only where the DNA matches it firmly. Size values are once, few and many counts, or a class for expanded clones, and some rows have none.

NA | TRBJ2-2 | NA | TRBV6-5 | CASSYSSQNTGELFF | TGTGCCAGCAGTTACTCGTCACAGAACACCGGGGAGCTGTTTTTT
NA | TRBJ2-2 | NA | TRBV10-3 | CAIPGQATGELFF | TGTGCCATCCCGGGACAAGCCACCGGGGAGCTGTTTTTT
NA | TRBJ1-1 | NA | TRBV21-1 | CASSKGVQGEAEAFF | TGTGCCAGCAGCAAAGGAGTGCAGGGGGAGGCTGAAGCTTTCTTT
TRBD1 | TRBJ1-2 | once | TRBV5-1 | CASSWDRGGYTF | TGCGCCAGCAGCTGGGACAGGGGCGGCTACACCTTC
NA | TRBJ1-1 | once | TRBV5-1 | CASSTSGDTEAFF | TGCGCCAGCAGTACCTCAGGGGACACTGAAGCTTTCTTT
NA | TRBJ1-3 | NA | TRBV28 | CASSRNTIYF | TGTGCCAGCAGTCGGAACACCATATATTTT
NA | TRBJ2-7 | few | TRBV6-5 | CASARQAPYEQYF | TGTGCCAGCGCCCGACAGGCCCCCTACGAGCAGTACTTC
NA | TRBJ1-6 | NA | TRBV18 | CASSPNGASDSPLHF | TGTGCCAGCTCACCTAATGGGGCGTCGGATTCACCCCTCCACTTT
TRBD1 | TRBJ2-1 | NA | TRBV4-1 | CASSPRGGSYNEQFF | TGCGCCAGCAGCCCGAGAGGGGGCTCTTACAATGAGCAGTTCTTC
TRBD2 | TRBJ2-7 | NA | TRBV4-2 | CASSHPQTSGGEYEQYF | TGTGCCAGCAGCCACCCCCAAACTAGCGGGGGGGAATACGAGCAGTACTTC
NA | TRBJ1-1 | NA | TRBV9 | CASSEEGVTEAFF | TGTGCCAGCAGCGAAGAGGGGGTAACTGAAGCTTTCTTT
TRBD1 | TRBJ2-5 | NA | TRBV5-1 | CASSFGTGIETQYF | TGCGCCAGCAGCTTTGGGACAGGGATAGAGACCCAGTACTTC
TRBD1 | TRBJ1-1 | NA | TRBV7-9 | CASSLGTGEAFF | TGTGCCAGCAGCTTAGGGACAGGAGAAGCTTTCTTT
TRBD2 | TRBJ2-7 | once | TRBV6-5 | CASSSLLAPYHEQYF | TGTGCCAGCAGTTCTTTACTAGCGCCCTACCACGAGCAGTACTTC
TRBD1 | TRBJ1-5 | NA | TRBV6-6 | CASSYLEGAEPQHF | TGTGCCAGCAGTTATTTGGAGGGGGCGGAGCCCCAGCATTTT
NA | TRBJ2-7 | NA | TRBV9 | CASSVTDTYEQYF | TGTGCCAGCAGCGTGACTGATACCTACGAGCAGTACTTC
TRBD2 | TRBJ2-1 | NA | TRBV7-2 | CASSIIAGGGEQFF | TGTGCCAGCAGCATCATAGCGGGGGGGGGTGAGCAGTTCTTC
NA | TRBJ2-2 | NA | TRBV5-4 | CASRGGAAGELFF | TGTGCCAGCAGAGGGGGGGCCGCCGGGGAGCTGTTTTTT
NA | TRBJ1-2 | NA | TRBV29-1 | CSVGSGGPNYGYTF | TGCAGCGTTGGATCCGGGGGGCCGAACTATGGCTACACCTTC
TRBD1 | TRBJ1-1 | NA | TRBV6-5 | CASRYRGDTEAFF | TGTGCCAGCAGGTACAGGGGCGACACTGAAGCTTTCTTT
TRBD1 | TRBJ2-5 | NA | TRBV7-9 | CASSDREETQYF | TGTGCCAGCAGCGACAGGGAAGAGACCCAGTACTTC
NA | TRBJ1-5 | NA | TRBV28 | CASSQTGFPQPQHF | TGTGCCAGCAGCCAAACAGGGTTCCCTCAGCCCCAGCATTTT
NA | TRBJ1-3 | few | TRBV9 | CASSSRQISGNTIYF | TGTGCCAGCAGCTCACGACAGATCTCTGGAAACACCATATATTTT
TRBD1 | TRBJ1-1 | NA | TRBV5-8 | CASSRRTGEMNTEAFF | TGTGCCAGCAGCCGAAGGACAGGGGAGATGAACACTGAAGCTTTCTTT
TRBD1 | TRBJ1-2 | NA | TRBV7-9 | CASSLVQGVDGYTF | TGTGCCAGCAGCCTCGTTCAGGGGGTGGATGGCTACACCTTC
TRBD1 | TRBJ2-1 | NA | TRBV6-5 | CASSSSGTGSYNEQFF | TGTGCCAGCAGTTCGTCCGGGACAGGGAGCTACAATGAGCAGTTCTTC
TRBD1 | TRBJ2-5 | NA | TRBV2 | CALDSGQGMRETQYF | TGTGCCCTTGATTCGGGACAGGGGATGAGAGAGACCCAGTACTTC
TRBD1 | TRBJ2-5 | NA | TRBV5-1 | CASSLATGARTETQYF | TGCGCCAGCAGCTTGGCGACAGGGGCGCGTACCGAGACCCAGTACTTC
NA | TRBJ1-5 | NA | TRBV27 | CASRPGVSNQPQHF | TGTGCCAGCAGGCCCGGGGTTAGCAATCAGCCCCAGCATTTT
NA | TRBJ1-1 | NA | TRBV19 | CATQGAGNTEAFF | TGTGCCACCCAAGGGGCAGGGAACACTGAAGCTTTCTTT
TRBD1 | TRBJ2-1 | NA | TRBV5-1 | CASGQESSYNEQFF | TGCGCCAGCGGACAGGAGAGCTCCTACAATGAGCAGTTCTTC
NA | TRBJ2-4 | NA | TRBV9 | CASSVGGGAPMKF | NA
TRBD1 | TRBJ1-1 | NA | TRBV14 | CASSRTGVFFSEAFF | TGTGCCAGCAGCCGGACAGGGGTTTTTTTTTCTGAAGCTTTCTTT
TRBD1 | TRBJ2-3 | NA | TRBV27 | CASSTRTGGTDTQYF | TGTGCCAGCAGTACCCGGACAGGGGGGACAGATACGCAGTATTTT
NA | TRBJ1-2 | once | TRBV28 | CASSSSAYGYTF | TGTGCCAGCAGTTCTAGCGCCTATGGCTACACCTTC
TRBD1 | TRBJ1-2 | NA | TRBV6-5 | CASRQGSNYGYTF | TGTGCCAGCAGACAGGGGAGTAACTATGGCTACACCTTC
NA | TRBJ1-2 | once | TRBV9 | CASSVDPGIYGYTF | TGTGCCAGCAGCGTAGACCCAGGGATCTATGGCTACACCTTC
TRBD1 | TRBJ2-5 | NA | TRBV6-4 | CASSPGQGAGETQYF | TGTGCCAGCAGTCCAGGACAGGGGGCTGGAGAGACCCAGTACTTC
TRBD2 | TRBJ2-5 | NA | TRBV2 | CASRPSGAYQETQYF | TGTGCCAGCAGGCCCAGCGGGGCGTACCAAGAGACCCAGTACTTC
NA | TRBJ2-7 | NA | TRBV2 | CASSPLQGLEQYF | TGTGCCAGCAGTCCCCTACAGGGTCTCGAGCAGTACTTC
NA | TRBJ1-2 | NA | TRBV29-1 | CSVEGRIQYGYTF | TGCAGCGTTGAGGGCAGAATTCAGTATGGCTACACCTTC
NA | TRBJ1-5 | NA | TRBV19 | CASRTHLGGNQPQHF | TGTGCCAGTAGAACCCACCTGGGGGGGAATCAGCCCCAGCATTTT
NA | TRBJ1-5 | once | TRBV5-1 | CASSLAQDQPQHF | TGCGCCAGCAGCTTGGCCCAGGATCAGCCCCAGCATTTT
TRBD2 | TRBJ2-2 | NA | TRBV5-4 | CASSTTPGTINTGELFF | TGTGCCAGCAGCACTACACCAGGGACTATCAACACCGGGGAGCTGTTTTTT
NA | TRBJ2-3 | once | TRBV21-1 | CASSNNSVKGQRRSTQYF | TGTGCCAGCAGCAATAATTCGGTAAAGGGACAGCGTCGTAGTACGCAGTATTTT
NA | TRBJ1-5 | few | TRBV19 | CASSSTAGGDQPQHF | TGTGCCAGTAGCTCCACGGCGGGGGGAGATCAGCCCCAGCATTTT
TRBD2 | TRBJ2-1 | NA | TRBV30 | CARQGGWEQFF | TGTGCCCGCCAGGGAGGGTGGGAGCAGTTCTTC
NA | TRBJ2-5 | NA | TRBV7-7 | CASSLAAGSETQYF | TGTGCTAGCAGCTTAGCGGCGGGTTCCGAGACCCAGTACTTC
NA | TRBJ1-1 | NA | TRBV5-1 | CASSLAGNTEAFF | TGCGCCAGCAGCTTGGCAGGGAACACTGAAGCTTTCTTT
NA | TRBJ2-6 | NA | TRBV6-4 | CAGGSGANVLTF | TGTGCCGGGGGGTCTGGGGCCAACGTCCTGACTTTC
TRBD1 | TRBJ1-2 | NA | TRBV5-4 | CASSGDRNYGYTF | TGTGCCAGCAGCGGGGACAGAAACTATGGCTACACCTTC
NA | TRBJ1-4 | NA | TRBV18 | CASSRDSRNEKLFF | TGTGCCAGCTCACGAGACAGCCGTAATGAAAAACTGTTTTTT
TRBD1 | TRBJ1-5 | NA | TRBV27 | CASSLGQGNQPQHF | TGTGCCAGCAGTCTCGGACAGGGGAATCAGCCCCAGCATTTT
NA | TRBJ1-1 | NA | TRBV7-9 | CASSFQTRSAEAFF | TGTGCCAGCAGCTTTCAGACCCGGAGCGCTGAAGCTTTCTTT
NA | TRBJ1-2 | NA | TRBV7-2 | CASSPPNRNLNYGYTF | TGTGCCAGCAGCCCCCCCAACAGGAACCTAAACTATGGCTACACCTTC
NA | TRBJ2-5 | NA | TRBV6-5 | CASSDGSGSQETQYF | TGTGCCAGCAGCGACGGGTCGGGTTCCCAAGAGACCCAGTACTTC
NA | TRBJ2-7 | NA | TRBV19 | CASSRSRDSYEQYF | TGTGCCAGTAGCCGCAGCCGGGACTCCTACGAGCAGTACTTC
TRBD1 | TRBJ2-7 | NA | TRBV25-1 | CASRTGRNEQYF | TGTGCCAGCCGGACAGGGAGGAACGAGCAGTACTTC